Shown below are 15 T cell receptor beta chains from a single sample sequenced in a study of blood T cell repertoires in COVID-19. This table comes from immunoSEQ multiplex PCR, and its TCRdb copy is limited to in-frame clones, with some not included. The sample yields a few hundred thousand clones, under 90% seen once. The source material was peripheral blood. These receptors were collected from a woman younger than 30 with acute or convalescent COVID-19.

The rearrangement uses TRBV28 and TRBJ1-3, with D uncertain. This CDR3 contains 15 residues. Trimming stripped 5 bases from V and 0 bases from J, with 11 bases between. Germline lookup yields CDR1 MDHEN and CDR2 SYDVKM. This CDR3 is CASSRATTSGNTIYF. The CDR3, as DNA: TGTGCCAGCAGTAGAGCAACTACCTCTGGAAACACCATATATTTT.

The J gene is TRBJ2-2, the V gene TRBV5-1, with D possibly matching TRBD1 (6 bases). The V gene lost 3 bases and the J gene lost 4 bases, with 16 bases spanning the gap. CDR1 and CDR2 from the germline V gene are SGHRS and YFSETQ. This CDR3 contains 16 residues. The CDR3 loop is CASSSGVVSTTGELFF. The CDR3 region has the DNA TGCGCCAGCAGCTCAGGGGTAGTTTCGACCACCGGGGAGCTGTTTTTT.

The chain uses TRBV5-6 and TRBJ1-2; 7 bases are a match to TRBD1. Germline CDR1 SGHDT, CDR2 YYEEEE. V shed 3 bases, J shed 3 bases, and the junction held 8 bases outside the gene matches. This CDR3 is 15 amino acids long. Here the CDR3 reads CASSSGAGGYYGYTF. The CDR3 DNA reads TGTGCCAGCAGCTCTGGGGCAGGGGGTTACTATGGCTACACCTTC.

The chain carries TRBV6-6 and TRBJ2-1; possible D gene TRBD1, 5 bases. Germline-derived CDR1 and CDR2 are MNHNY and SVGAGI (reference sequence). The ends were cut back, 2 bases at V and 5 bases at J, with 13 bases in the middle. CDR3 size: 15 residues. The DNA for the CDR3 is TGTGCCAGCAGTTACGGGGCGCTGGGGCACAATGAGCAGTTCTTC. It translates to CASSYGALGHNEQFF.

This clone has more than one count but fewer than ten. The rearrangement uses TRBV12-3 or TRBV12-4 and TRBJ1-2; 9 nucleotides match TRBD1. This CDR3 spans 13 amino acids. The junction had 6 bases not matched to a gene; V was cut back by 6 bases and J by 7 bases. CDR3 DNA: TGTGCCAGCAGAGTACAGGGGGCGGGTGGCTACACCTTC. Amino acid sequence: CASRVQGAGGYTF.

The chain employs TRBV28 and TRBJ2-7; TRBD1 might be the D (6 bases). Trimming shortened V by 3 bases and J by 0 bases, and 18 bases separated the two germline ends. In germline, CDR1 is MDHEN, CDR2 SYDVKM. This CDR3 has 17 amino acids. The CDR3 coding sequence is TGTGCCAGCAGTTTTCCCGAGACAGGAGACAGCTCCTACGAGCAGTACTTC. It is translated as CASSFPETGDSSYEQYF.

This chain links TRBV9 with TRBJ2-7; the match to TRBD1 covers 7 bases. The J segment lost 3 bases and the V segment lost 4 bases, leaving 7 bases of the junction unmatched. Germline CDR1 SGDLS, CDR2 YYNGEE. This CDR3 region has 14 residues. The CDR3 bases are TGTGCCAGCAGCCCTAGGGACAGCTTCTACGAGCAGTACTTC. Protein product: CASSPRDSFYEQYF. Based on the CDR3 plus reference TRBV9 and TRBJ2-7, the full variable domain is DSGVTQTPKHLITATGQRVTLRCSPRSGDLSVYWYQQSLDQGLQFLIQYYNGEERAKGNILERFSAQQFPDLHSELNLSSLELGDSALYFCASSPRDSFYEQYFGPGTRLTVT.

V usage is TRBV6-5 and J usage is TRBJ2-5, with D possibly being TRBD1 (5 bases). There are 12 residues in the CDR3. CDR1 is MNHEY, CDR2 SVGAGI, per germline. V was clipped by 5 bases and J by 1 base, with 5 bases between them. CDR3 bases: TGTGCCAGCAGTAGGGGCCAAGAGACCCAGTACTTC. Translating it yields CASSRGQETQYF.

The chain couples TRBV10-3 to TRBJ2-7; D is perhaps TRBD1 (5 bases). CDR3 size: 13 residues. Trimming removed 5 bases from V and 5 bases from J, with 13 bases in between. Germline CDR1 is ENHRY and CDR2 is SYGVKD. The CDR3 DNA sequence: TGTGCCATCAGTAGCGCAGGGCTCCACGAGCAGTACTTC. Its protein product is CAISSAGLHEQYF.

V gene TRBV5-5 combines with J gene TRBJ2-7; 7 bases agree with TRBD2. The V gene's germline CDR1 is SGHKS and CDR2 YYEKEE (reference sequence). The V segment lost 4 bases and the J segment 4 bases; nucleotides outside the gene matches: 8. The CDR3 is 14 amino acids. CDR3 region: CASSPTSSVYEQYF. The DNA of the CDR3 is TGTGCCAGCAGCCCGACTAGCTCCGTTTACGAGCAGTACTTC.

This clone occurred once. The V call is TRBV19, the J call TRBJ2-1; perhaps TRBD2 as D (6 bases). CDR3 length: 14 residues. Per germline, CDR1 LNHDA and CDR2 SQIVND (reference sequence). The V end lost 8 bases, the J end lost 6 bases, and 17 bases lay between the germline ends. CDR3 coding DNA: TGTGCCAGTCGGGACTCAGGGAGCCCCAATGAGCAGTTCTTC. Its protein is CASRDSGSPNEQFF.

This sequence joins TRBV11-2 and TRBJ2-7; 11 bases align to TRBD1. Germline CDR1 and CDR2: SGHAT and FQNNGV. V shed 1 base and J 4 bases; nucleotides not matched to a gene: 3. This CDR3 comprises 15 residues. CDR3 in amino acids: CASSLGGTGGYEQYF. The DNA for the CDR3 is TGTGCCAGCAGCTTAGGAGGGACAGGGGGATACGAGCAGTACTTC.

The DNA of the CDR3 is TGTGCCAGCTCACCGGGACAGGGGCGTCCTGGGGCCAACGTCCTGACTTTC. Its protein is CASSPGQGRPGANVLTF. The J gene is TRBJ2-6, the V gene TRBV18; 10 bases map to TRBD1. Germline CDR1 and CDR2: KGHSH and LQKENI. The CDR3 is made up of 17 amino acids. Unmatched junction bases numbered 4, after V lost 3 bases and J lost 2 bases.

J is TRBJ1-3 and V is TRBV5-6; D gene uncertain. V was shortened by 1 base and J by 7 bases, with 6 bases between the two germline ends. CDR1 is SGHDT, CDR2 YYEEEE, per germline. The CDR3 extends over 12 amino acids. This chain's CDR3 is CASSLTENTIYF. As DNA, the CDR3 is TGTGCCAGCAGCTTGACGGAGAACACCATATATTTT.

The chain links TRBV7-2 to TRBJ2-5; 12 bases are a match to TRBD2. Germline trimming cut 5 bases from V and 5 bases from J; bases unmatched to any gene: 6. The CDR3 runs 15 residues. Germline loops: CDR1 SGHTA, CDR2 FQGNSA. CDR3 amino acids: CASSPSGRAGETQYF. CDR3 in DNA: TGTGCCAGCAGCCCTAGCGGGAGGGCCGGGGAGACCCAGTACTTC.